The 22 T cell receptor beta chains reported below all come from one sample, sequenced in a study of blood T cells in healthy people across ages (dated by TCRdb to between 2014 and 2017). Preparation of the library involved 5' RACE. Sequencing instrument: Illumina HiSeq 2500. A second PCR of roughly 7 to 11 cycles was performed with a sample-barcoded 5' primer and a J-beta primer mix. TCRdb took the public reads, trimmed them with fastp at Q25, ran MiXCR for clone calling and kept in-frame beta chains. Identical CDR3 protein sequences are pooled into one entry, listed with their most common genes and DNA. The sample table holds hundreds of thousands of distinct CDR3 sequences, of which 58% were seen once. The ten largest clones represent 30% to 45% of the sample. Sample: blood. These receptors all come from a man aged 60 to 69 in good health.

The chain recombines TRBV7-2 with TRBJ2-1, with a possible D match to TRBD2 (6 bases). Germline V gene lookup returns CDR1 SGHTA and CDR2 FQGNSA. CDR3 length equals 17 residues. V lost 5 bases to trimming and J lost 3 bases, with 20 bases between them. CDR3 bases: TGTGCCAGCAGCCCCCTCCCCCTACCGGGGGTCTACAATGAGCAGTTCTTC. Its protein is CASSPLPLPGVYNEQFF.

With respect to this clonotype: One end of the junction does not line up with germline, which may come from a read error. The rearrangement uses TRBV29-1 and TRBJ1-1; D gene ambiguous. Germline assignment: CDR1 SQVTM and CDR2 ANQGSEA. The CDR3 length is 12 residues. The CDR3 DNA reads TGCAGCGTTCGGGGTGAGAACACTGAAGATTTCTTT. This sequence encodes CSVRGENTEDFF. Full variable domain (outside the CDR3, taken from reference TRBV29-1 and TRBJ1-1): SAVISQKPSRDICQRGTSLTIQCQVDSQVTMMFWYRQQPGQSLTLIATANQGSEATYESGFVIDKFPISRPNLTFSTLTVSNMSPEDSSIYLCSVRGENTEDFFGQGTRLTVV.

The chain recombines TRBV18 with TRBJ1-4; no firm D call. The CDR3 runs 12 residues. Germline V gene sequence: CDR1 KGHSH, CDR2 LQKENI. V was clipped by 5 bases and J by 4 bases, with 5 bases between them. Here the CDR3 reads CASSSYNEKLFF. CDR3 nucleotide sequence: TGTGCCAGCTCATCGTATAATGAAAAACTGTTTTTT.

The chain joins TRBV29-1 to TRBJ2-6, with D perhaps assigned TRBD1 or TRBD2 (6 bases each). Germline V gene lookup returns CDR1 SQVTM and CDR2 ANQGSEA. V was pared by 7 bases and J by 4 bases, with 11 bases between. The CDR3 covers 13 residues. DNA of the CDR3: TGCAGCGCGGGGGCATCCGGGGCCAACGTCCTGACTTTC. Its protein product is CSAGASGANVLTF.

This clonotype has just a few counts. The chain uses TRBV5-5 and TRBJ2-3; 11 bases agree with TRBD2. Germline trimming cut 1 base from V and 6 bases from J; bases unmatched to any gene: 13. Germline lookup yields CDR1 SGHKS and CDR2 YYEKEE (reference sequence). CDR3 length equals 18 residues. The CDR3 is CASSLPTSGARPRDTQYF. The DNA of the CDR3 is TGTGCCAGCAGCTTGCCGACTAGCGGGGCTCGTCCTAGGGATACGCAGTATTTT.

V is TRBV7-9 and J is TRBJ1-2; D call uncertain. The CDR3 is made up of 15 amino acids. V was trimmed by 4 bases and J by 0 bases, leaving 12 bases between them. Germline assignment: CDR1 SEHNR and CDR2 FQNEAQ (reference sequence). The CDR3 DNA reads as TGTGCCAGCAGCTCCTCGGAGGGTTCTAACTATGGCTACACCTTC. As protein: CASSSSEGSNYGYTF. The variable domain in full, completed from reference TRBV7-9 and TRBJ1-2, reads DTGVSQNPRHKITKRGQNVTFRCDPISEHNRLYWYRQTLGQGPEFLTYFQNEAQLEKSRLLSDRFSAERPKGSFSTLEIQRTEQGDSAMYLCASSSSEGSNYGYTFGSGTRLTVV.

The chain is built from TRBV10-3 and TRBJ2-2; perhaps TRBD1 as D (6 bases). Germline V gives CDR1 ENHRY, CDR2 SYGVKD. The CDR3 has 12 residues. V was cut by 7 bases and J by 5 bases, with 8 bases left in between. The CDR3 loop is CAIKGGTGELFF. The CDR3 DNA reads as TGTGCCATCAAAGGGGGAACCGGGGAGCTGTTTTTT.

The rearrangement joins TRBV7-2 to TRBJ2-3, with D unresolved. Germline CDR1 is SGHTA and CDR2 is FQGNSA. V was clipped by 5 bases and J by 3 bases, with 9 bases between them. The CDR3 contains 13 residues. In DNA, the CDR3 is TGTGCCAGCAGCGAGAGTTGGACAGATACGCAGTATTTT. Residues: CASSESWTDTQYF.

This clonotype was detected a few times. The chain recombines TRBV5-1 with TRBJ2-3; 7 nucleotides match TRBD1. The CDR3 sequence is 17 residues long. Trimming at V came to 9 bases and at J to 2 bases, leaving 18 bases not matched to a gene. CDR1 is SGHRS and CDR2 is YFSETQ in the germline V gene. Here the CDR3 reads CAKPGQPTRSLTDTQYF. In DNA, the CDR3 is TGCGCCAAGCCGGGACAGCCGACTCGAAGCCTCACAGATACGCAGTATTTT.

About this clonotype: A read error may account for a junction end that differs from germline. V is TRBV5-1 and J is TRBJ2-3; D could derive from TRBD1 or TRBD2 (5 bases each). Germline V gene lookup returns CDR1 SGHRS and CDR2 YFSETQ. This CDR3 spans 15 amino acids. CDR3 sequence reads: CASSLGTPVTDTQYF. For the CDR3, the DNA is TGCGCCAGCAGTTTGGGGACGCCAGTCACAGATACGCAGTATTTT.

The chain couples TRBV28 to TRBJ2-1; the D is unclear. The CDR3 consists of 14 residues. Trimming took 6 bases from V and 4 from J, leaving 13 bases between them. Per germline, CDR1 MDHEN and CDR2 SYDVKM. The CDR3 loop is CASRPGGPYNEQFF. The CDR3 DNA is TGTGCCAGCAGACCCGGCGGCCCATACAATGAGCAGTTCTTC.

The chain combines TRBV25-1 with TRBJ2-5; no firm D call. Trimming removed 1 base at V and 0 bases at J, with 9 bases between. The CDR3 extends over 15 amino acids. The germline CDR1 and CDR2 sequences are MGHDK and SYGVNS. CDR3 amino acids: CASSELGRDQETQYF. CDR3 DNA sequence: TGTGCCAGCAGTGAATTGGGTAGGGACCAAGAGACCCAGTACTTC.

The chain recombines TRBV2 with TRBJ2-6; TRBD1 matches at 7 bases. The CDR3 is 18 residues long. V shed 1 base and J 1 base; nucleotides not matched to a gene: 7. Germline lookup yields CDR1 SNHLY and CDR2 FYNNEI. The CDR3 bases are TGTGCCAGCAGTGAAGTTTTGGCAGGGGGTTCTGGGGCCAACGTCCTGACTTTC. It is translated as CASSEVLAGGSGANVLTF.

The chain recombines TRBV21-1 with TRBJ2-1; the D segment call TRBD1 is taken from the table without a DNA check. TRBV21-1 is a pseudogene locus. The CDR3 contains 17 residues. CDR3 sequence reads: CASSCHRAGARCNEQFF. The CDR3 DNA reads as TGTGCCAGCAGCTGCCATAGGGCGGGGGCCCGTTGTAATGAGCAGTTCTTC.

The chain uses TRBV20-1 and TRBJ2-1; either TRBD1 or TRBD2 may fit D (5 bases each). Trimming took 3 bases from V and 4 from J, leaving 10 bases between them. The CDR3 length is 13 residues. CDR1 and CDR2 (germline): DFQATT, SNEGSKA (reference sequence). In DNA, the CDR3 is TGCAGTGCTAGCCAGGGACCTTACAATGAGCAGTTCTTC. Amino acid sequence: CSASQGPYNEQFF.

This clonotype showed up just once. The gene calls are TRBV6-6 and TRBJ2-1; D remains ambiguous. This CDR3 has 13 residues. The V end lost 2 bases, the J end lost 4 bases, and 6 bases lay between the germline ends. Germline V gene data show CDR1 as MNHNY and CDR2 as SVGAGI (reference sequence). CDR3 coding DNA: TGTGCCAGCAGTTACAAGCCTTACAATGAGCAGTTCTTC. Its translation: CASSYKPYNEQFF.

The chain joins TRBV12-3 or TRBV12-4 to TRBJ2-5; the match to TRBD1 covers 8 bases. The CDR3 is 16 amino acids. Germline trimming cut 3 bases from V and 6 bases from J; bases unmatched to any gene: 12. The CDR3 loop reads CASSFISLGQGKTQYF. Written as DNA, the CDR3 is TGTGCCAGCAGTTTTATCAGTCTCGGACAGGGAAAGACCCAGTACTTC.

The chain combines TRBV7-2 with TRBJ2-1, with unresolved D. Germline V gene lookup returns CDR1 SGHTA and CDR2 FQGNSA. Trimming pared 4 bases from V and 4 bases from J, leaving 14 bases between. CDR3 length: 15 residues. Here the CDR3 DNA reads TGTGCCAGCAGCTCCTCCGGGCTCGATTACAATGAGCAGTTCTTC. It yields the protein CASSSSGLDYNEQFF.

The table lists this clonotype with a few counts. The V and J genes are TRBV20-1 and TRBJ2-7; possibly TRBD2 for D (6 bases). Trimming took 6 bases from V and 1 from J, leaving 16 bases between them. Germline CDR1 DFQATT, CDR2 SNEGSKA (reference sequence). There are 14 residues in the CDR3. CDR3 nucleotide sequence: TGCAGTGCGATCGGACGGGGGAATTCCTACGAGCAGTACTTC. It translates to CSAIGRGNSYEQYF.

The chain links TRBV3-1 to TRBJ2-1, with TRBD2 matching 7 bases. CDR3 size: 13 residues. Germline assignment: CDR1 LGHDT and CDR2 YNNKEL (reference sequence). With 2 bases clipped from V and 12 bases from J, the junction kept 7 bases outside the gene matches. CDR3 nucleotide sequence: TGTGCCAGCAGCCAATCGGGGGAGGGGTGGCAGTTCTTC. Translated, it gives CASSQSGEGWQFF.

The chain is built from TRBV12-3 or TRBV12-4 and TRBJ2-3, with 10 nucleotides matching TRBD2. There are 17 residues in the CDR3. Trimming took 6 bases from V and 3 from J; bases not matched to a gene: 12. DNA for the CDR3: TGTGCCAGCAGCCCCCCCCGGGCTAGCGGGGGAACAGATACGCAGTATTTT. Translating gives CASSPPRASGGTDTQYF.

This chain links TRBV9 with TRBJ1-6, with D possibly matching TRBD1 (6 bases). The CDR3 has 13 amino acids. The V gene lost 3 bases and the J gene lost 10 bases, with 11 bases spanning the gap. Germline loops: CDR1 SGDLS, CDR2 YYNGEE. The CDR3 sequence is CASSGGQGSPLHF. DNA for the CDR3: TGTGCCAGCAGCGGAGGGCAGGGGTCACCCCTCCACTTT. The complete variable domain, with remaining parts taken from reference TRBV9 and TRBJ1-6, reads DSGVTQTPKHLITATGQRVTLRCSPRSGDLSVYWYQQSLDQGLQFLIQYYNGEERAKGNILERFSAQQFPDLHSELNLSSLELGDSALYFCASSGGQGSPLHFGNGTRLTVT.